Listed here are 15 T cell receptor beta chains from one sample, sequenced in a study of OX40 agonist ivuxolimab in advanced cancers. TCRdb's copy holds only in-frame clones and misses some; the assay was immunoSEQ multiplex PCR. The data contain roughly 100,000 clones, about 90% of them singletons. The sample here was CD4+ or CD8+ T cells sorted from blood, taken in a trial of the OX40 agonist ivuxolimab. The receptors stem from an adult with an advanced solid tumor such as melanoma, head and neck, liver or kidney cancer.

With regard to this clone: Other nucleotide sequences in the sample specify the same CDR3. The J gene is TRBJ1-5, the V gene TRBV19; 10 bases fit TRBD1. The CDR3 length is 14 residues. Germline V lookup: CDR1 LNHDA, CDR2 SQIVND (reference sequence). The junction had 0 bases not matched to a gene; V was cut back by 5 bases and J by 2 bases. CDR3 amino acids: CASSGTGGNQPQHF. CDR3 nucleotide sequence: TGTGCCAGTAGTGGGACAGGGGGCAATCAGCCCCAGCATTTT.

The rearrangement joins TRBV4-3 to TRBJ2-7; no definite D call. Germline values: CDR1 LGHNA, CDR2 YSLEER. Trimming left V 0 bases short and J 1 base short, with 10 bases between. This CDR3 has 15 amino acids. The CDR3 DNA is TGCGCCAGCAGCCAAGATGCAGGTCAGTCCTACGAGCAGTACTTC. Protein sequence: CASSQDAGQSYEQYF.

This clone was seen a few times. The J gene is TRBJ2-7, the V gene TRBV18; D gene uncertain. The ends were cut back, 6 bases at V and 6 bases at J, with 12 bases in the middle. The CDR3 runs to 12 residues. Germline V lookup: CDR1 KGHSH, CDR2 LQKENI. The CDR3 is CASSPSPAEQYF. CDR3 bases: TGTGCCAGCTCCCCCAGTCCCGCCGAGCAGTACTTC.

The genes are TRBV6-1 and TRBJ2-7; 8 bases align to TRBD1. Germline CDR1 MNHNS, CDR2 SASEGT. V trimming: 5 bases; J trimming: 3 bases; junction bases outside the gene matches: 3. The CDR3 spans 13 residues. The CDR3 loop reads CASSSGQGYEQYF. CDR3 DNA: TGTGCCAGCAGTAGCGGACAGGGCTACGAGCAGTACTTC.

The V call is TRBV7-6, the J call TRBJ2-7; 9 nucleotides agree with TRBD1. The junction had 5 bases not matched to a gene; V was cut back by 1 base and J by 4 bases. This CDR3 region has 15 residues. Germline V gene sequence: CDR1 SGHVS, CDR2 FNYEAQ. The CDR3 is CASSLGEGQGYEQYF. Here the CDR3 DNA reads TGTGCCAGCAGCTTAGGGGAGGGACAGGGTTACGAGCAGTACTTC.

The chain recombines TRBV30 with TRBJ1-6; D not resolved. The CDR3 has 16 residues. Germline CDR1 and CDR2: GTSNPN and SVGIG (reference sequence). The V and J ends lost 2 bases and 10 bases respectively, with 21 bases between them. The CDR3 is CAWSPLRDRGGSPLHF. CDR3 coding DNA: TGTGCCTGGAGTCCCCTTAGGGATAGAGGAGGATCACCCCTCCACTTT.

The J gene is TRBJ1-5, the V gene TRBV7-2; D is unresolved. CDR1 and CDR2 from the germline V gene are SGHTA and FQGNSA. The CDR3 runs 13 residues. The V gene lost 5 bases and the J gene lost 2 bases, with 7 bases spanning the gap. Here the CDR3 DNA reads TGTGCCAGCAGCATCACAGGCAATCAGCCCCAGCATTTT. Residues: CASSITGNQPQHF.

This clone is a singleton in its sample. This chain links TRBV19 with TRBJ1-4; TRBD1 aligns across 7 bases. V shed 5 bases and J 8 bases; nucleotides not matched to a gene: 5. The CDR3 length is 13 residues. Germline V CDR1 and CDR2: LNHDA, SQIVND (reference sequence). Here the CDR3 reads CASSDTGAEKLFF. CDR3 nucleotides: TGTGCCAGTAGTGACACAGGGGCCGAAAAACTGTTTTTT.

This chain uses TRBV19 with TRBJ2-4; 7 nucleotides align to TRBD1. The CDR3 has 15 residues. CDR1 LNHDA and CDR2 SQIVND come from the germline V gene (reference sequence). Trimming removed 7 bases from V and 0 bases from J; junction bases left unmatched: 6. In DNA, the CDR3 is TGTGCCAGTACCCGGGACAGCCGAGCCAAAAACATTCAGTACTTC. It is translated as CASTRDSRAKNIQYF.

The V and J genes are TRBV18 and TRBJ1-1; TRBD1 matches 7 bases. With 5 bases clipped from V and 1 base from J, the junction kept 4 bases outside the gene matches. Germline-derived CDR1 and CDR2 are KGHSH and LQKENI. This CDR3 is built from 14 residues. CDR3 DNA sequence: TGTGCCAGCTCAGGACAGGCAAAGAACACTGAAGCTTTCTTT. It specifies CASSGQAKNTEAFF.

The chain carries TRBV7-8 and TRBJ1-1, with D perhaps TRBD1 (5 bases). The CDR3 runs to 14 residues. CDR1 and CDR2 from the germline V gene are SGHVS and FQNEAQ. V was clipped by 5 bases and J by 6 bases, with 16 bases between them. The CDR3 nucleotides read TGTGCCAGCAGCCCCCGGGACGGATTTTCTGAAGCTTTCTTT. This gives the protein CASSPRDGFSEAFF.

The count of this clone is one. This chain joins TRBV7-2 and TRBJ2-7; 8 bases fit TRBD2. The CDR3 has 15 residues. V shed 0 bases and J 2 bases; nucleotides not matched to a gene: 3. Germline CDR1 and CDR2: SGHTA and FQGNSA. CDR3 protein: CASSLAGGGTYEQYF. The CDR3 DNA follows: TGTGCCAGCAGCTTAGCTGGCGGGGGGACCTACGAGCAGTACTTC.

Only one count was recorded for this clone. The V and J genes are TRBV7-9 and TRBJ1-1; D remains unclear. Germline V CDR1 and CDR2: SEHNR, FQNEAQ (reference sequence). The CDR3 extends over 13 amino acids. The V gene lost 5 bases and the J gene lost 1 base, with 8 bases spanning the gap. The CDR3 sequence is CASSARGNTEAFF. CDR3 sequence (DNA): TGTGCCAGCAGCGCACGGGGGAACACTGAAGCTTTCTTT.

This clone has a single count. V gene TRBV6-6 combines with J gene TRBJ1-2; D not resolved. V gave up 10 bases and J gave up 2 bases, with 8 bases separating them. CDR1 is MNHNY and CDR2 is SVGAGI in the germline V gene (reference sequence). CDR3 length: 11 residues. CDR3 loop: CAIQANYGYTF. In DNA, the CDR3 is TGTGCCATTCAAGCGAACTATGGCTACACCTTC.

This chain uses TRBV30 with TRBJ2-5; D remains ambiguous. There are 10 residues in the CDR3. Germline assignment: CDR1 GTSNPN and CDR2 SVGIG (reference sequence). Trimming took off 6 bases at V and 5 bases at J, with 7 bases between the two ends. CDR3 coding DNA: TGTGCCTGTTGTAGTGAGACCCAGTACTTC. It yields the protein CACCSETQYF.